This T cell receptor beta chain derives from a study of T cell changes during pregnancy in multiple sclerosis (dated by TCRdb to about 2019). Regarding the research as a whole: Changes in the T cell repertoire over the course of pregnancy were examined in this study in women with multiple sclerosis.

The CDR3 contains 13 residues, cysteine and phenylalanine counted. Left in the record is the CDR3 DNA by itself, 39 bases read in frame from the first base. The germline V gene (reference sequence) specifies MNHNY as CDR1 and SVGAGI as CDR2. V is cut by 8 bases and J by 1 base, and the space between the germline ends is 9 bases. Libraries were made using the immunoSEQ multiplex PCR assay. The source is immuneACCESS, and TCRdb retained only in-frame sequences with V and J called. Part of the clones is not carried over; for the studies checked, unresolved V genes explain less than half of this, and the remainder is unexplained. The table for this sample lists roughly 30,000 clones; about 84% of them were counted only once. Under 9.5% of the sample is taken by the ten largest. Comment on this clone: What antigen it recognizes has not been identified. Qualities for individual bases were not recorded, and no much larger clone is one base off.

The clonotype was recovered from a female donor with multiple sclerosis, enrolled in a pregnancy study. Sequencing was performed on CD8+ T cells from peripheral blood mononuclear cells, taken after pregnancy. The rearrangement joined TRBV6-6 to TRBJ1-5; the D region possibly corresponds to TRBD1 (5 bases align). The sequenced DNA is TGTGCCAGCTGGGGGGAAAGCAATCAGCCCCAGCATTTT. The translation is CASWGESNQPQHF.